This T cell receptor beta chain was sequenced in a study of cytomegalovirus exposure and HLA in healthy donors. Healthy bone marrow donors made up the cohort. V shed 1 base and J shed 0 bases, with 13 bases lying between them. Germline values: CDR1 GTSNPN, CDR2 SVGIG (reference sequence). This CDR3 has 17 amino acids. It was with 60 Vbeta and 13 Jbeta primers that the PCR ran. Data came from immunoSEQ multiplex PCR; TCRdb stores just in-frame clones and leaves some out. In the table there are about 150,000 clones, 76% of which are singletons. Study observations and caveats: V segments that were indistinguishable, TRBV6-2 and TRBV6-3 among them, were omitted from analysis. Within an earlier analysis, most TCR beta V segments proved productive either about 90% or about 30% of the time.

To note about this clone: No antigen is known for it.

The sequencing sample was made of PBMCs. The J gene is TRBJ2-6, the V gene TRBV30, with D maybe TRBD1 (6 bases). The TCR was taken from a man aged 40-49 years in good health and CMV-seronegative. The CDR3 spells CAWSAGTTSSGANVLTF. The DNA for the CDR3 is TGTGCCTGGAGTGCCGGGACAACCAGCTCTGGGGCCAACGTCCTGACTTTC.